This entry lists 24 T cell receptor beta chains sequenced from one sample in a study of shared clonotypes between healthy human individuals (TCRdb year 2020). Library prep was done by the immunoSEQ multiplex PCR assay. TCRdb carries this immuneACCESS record with in-frame sequences only. Its versions omit some clonotypes, under half of them owing to an unresolved V gene in the studies checked, with the rest unexplained. The sample yields some 2,500,000 clones; 90% to 95% were counted once. The ten largest clonotypes hold around 0.4% of the sample. The sample was naive CD4+ T cells from PBMCs. This sample's cell subset or site label indicates: CD45RA+ positively selected. The source is a man aged 18 to 30 in good health. Some clones in this sample may be carry-over from other donors' samples.

The chain has TRBV4-3 and TRBJ2-1; D uncertain. Germline-derived CDR1 and CDR2 are LGHNA and YSLEER. The CDR3 extends over 14 amino acids. V dropped 0 bases and J dropped 7 bases, with 10 bases sitting between them. This CDR3 reads CASSQELDRNEQFF. CDR3 DNA sequence: TGCGCCAGCAGCCAAGAGCTAGATAGGAATGAGCAGTTCTTC.

CDR3 nucleotide sequence: TGTGCCAGTAGTACTCAGGGAAGGTATGGCAATCAGCCCCAGCATTTT. Amino acid sequence: CASSTQGRYGNQPQHF. The chain uses TRBV19 and TRBJ1-5; perhaps TRBD1 as D (5 bases). Germline CDR1 is LNHDA and CDR2 is SQIVND (reference sequence). V lost 4 bases and J 2 bases, leaving 15 bases between the germline ends. The CDR3 contains 16 residues.

The rearrangement links TRBV9 to TRBJ2-5, with D tentatively TRBD2 (5 bases). Germline loops: CDR1 SGDLS, CDR2 YYNGEE. The CDR3 runs to 15 residues. Trimming left V 3 bases short and J 6 bases short, with 18 bases between. CDR3 sequence reads: CASSGRTVAGQTQYF. CDR3 in DNA: TGTGCCAGCAGCGGAAGGACTGTTGCTGGGCAGACCCAGTACTTC. Supplemented by reference TRBV9 and TRBJ2-5, the full variable domain reads DSGVTQTPKHLITATGQRVTLRCSPRSGDLSVYWYQQSLDQGLQFLIQYYNGEERAKGNILERFSAQQFPDLHSELNLSSLELGDSALYFCASSGRTVAGQTQYFGPGTRLLVL.

This chain joins TRBV19 and TRBJ1-3; TRBD1 matches at 8 bases. Germline assignment: CDR1 LNHDA and CDR2 SQIVND (reference sequence). The CDR3 loop spans 16 amino acids. J was trimmed by 4 bases and V by 5 bases; bases with no gene match: 10. The CDR3 loop is CASSRIQGAYGNTIYF. The CDR3, as DNA: TGTGCCAGTAGTCGGATTCAGGGGGCGTACGGAAACACCATATATTTT.

V and J are TRBV27 and TRBJ1-2, with 8 bases lining up with TRBD1. Per germline, CDR1 MNHEY and CDR2 SMNVEV (reference sequence). The V segment lost 5 bases and the J segment 8 bases; nucleotides outside the gene matches: 10. This CDR3 is 14 amino acids long. In nucleotides, the CDR3 is TGTGCCAGCAGTCTCCGTCAGGGGGCGCGGGGCTACACCTTC. This translates into CASSLRQGARGYTF.

This chain joins TRBV5-6 and TRBJ1-1, with a tentative D call TRBD1 (5 bases). V was cut by 3 bases and J by 4 bases, with 10 bases left in between. CDR3 size: 13 residues. Germline V gene data show CDR1 as SGHDT and CDR2 as YYEEEE. The DNA of the CDR3 is TGTGCCAGCAGCTCCATTGGGGGCACTGAAGCTTTCTTT. It translates to CASSSIGGTEAFF. The variable domain in full, with the rest retrieved from reference TRBV5-6 and TRBJ1-1, is DAGVTQSPTHLIKTRGQQVTLRCSPKSGHDTVSWYQQALGQGPQFIFQYYEEEERQRGNFPDRFSGHQFPNYSSELNVNALLLGDSALYLCASSSIGGTEAFFGQGTRLTVV.

This chain uses TRBV15 with TRBJ2-1, with 7 bases identical to TRBD2. This CDR3 contains 14 residues. In germline, CDR1 is LNHNV, CDR2 YYDKDF (reference sequence). The J segment lost 9 bases and the V segment lost 8 bases, leaving 13 bases of the junction unmatched. The CDR3 is CATRNPSSGTEQFF. The DNA of the CDR3 is TGTGCCACCCGCAATCCGTCCAGCGGGACTGAGCAGTTCTTC.

This chain joins TRBV10-3 and TRBJ2-3; D perhaps matches TRBD1 (5 bases). The CDR3 extends over 15 amino acids. Germline V gene data show CDR1 as ENHRY and CDR2 as SYGVKD. Trimming took 3 bases from V and 5 from J, leaving 15 bases between them. CDR3 protein: CAISEQASGGDTQYF. The CDR3 coding sequence is TGTGCCATCAGTGAACAGGCTTCAGGCGGAGATACGCAGTATTTT.

The chain has TRBV4-3 and TRBJ2-2; unclear D gene. Trimming stripped 0 bases from V and 6 bases from J, with 8 bases between. The CDR3 totals 14 residues. Germline V lookup: CDR1 LGHNA, CDR2 YSLEER. For the CDR3, the DNA is TGCGCCAGCAGCCAAGATTTCGTTTCCGGGGAGCTGTTTTTT. Residues: CASSQDFVSGELFF.

The chain recombines TRBV18 with TRBJ2-5; 8 bases align to TRBD1. V lost 1 base to trimming and J lost 5 bases; unmatched junction nucleotides: 0. The CDR3 covers 13 residues. Germline-derived CDR1 and CDR2 are KGHSH and LQKENI. The CDR3 reads CASSPHRGETQYF. In DNA, the CDR3 is TGTGCCAGCTCACCACACAGGGGGGAGACCCAGTACTTC.

The rearrangement joins TRBV4-2 to TRBJ2-3; possibly TRBD1 for D (6 bases). V was cut by 1 base and J by 1 base, with 15 bases left in between. Germline-derived CDR1 and CDR2 are LGHNA and YNFKEQ. This CDR3 comprises 17 residues. The CDR3 coding sequence is TGTGCCAGCAGCCAAGGGGCAGGGGCGCGGGGCACAGATACGCAGTATTTT. It specifies CASSQGAGARGTDTQYF.

V gene TRBV9 combines with J gene TRBJ1-1; D remains unclear. Germline V gives CDR1 SGDLS, CDR2 YYNGEE. V lost 0 bases to trimming and J lost 3 bases, with 12 bases between them. The CDR3 loop spans 15 amino acids. This chain's CDR3 is CASSVVSSADTEAFF. CDR3 bases: TGTGCCAGCAGCGTAGTCTCGTCCGCGGACACTGAAGCTTTCTTT.

The chain uses TRBV5-6 and TRBJ2-4; tentative D call: TRBD2 (5 bases). The CDR3 sequence is 15 residues long. Per germline, CDR1 SGHDT and CDR2 YYEEEE. Trimming stripped 1 base from V and 7 bases from J, with 15 bases between. DNA of the CDR3: TGTGCCAGCAGCTTGTCTCAAGGGAGAACTAACATTCAGTACTTC. Residues: CASSLSQGRTNIQYF.

V gene TRBV27 combines with J gene TRBJ2-6; D possibly corresponds to TRBD1 (6 bases). The V gene lost 5 bases and the J gene lost 6 bases, with 11 bases spanning the gap. The CDR3 totals 14 residues. From germline, CDR1 is MNHEY and CDR2 SMNVEV (reference sequence). CDR3 amino acids: CASSGTRAANVLTF. The CDR3 region has the DNA TGTGCCAGCAGTGGGACAAGGGCGGCCAACGTCCTGACTTTC.

This clone was seen once. This sample also contains other DNA sequences that code for the same CDR3. The V gene is TRBV28, the J gene TRBJ1-5; possibly TRBD1 for D (6 bases). This CDR3 has 12 amino acids. The V end lost 4 bases, the J end lost 7 bases, and 8 bases lay between the germline ends. Germline assignment: CDR1 MDHEN and CDR2 SYDVKM. In nucleotides, the CDR3 is TGTGCCAGCAGTTCACAGGGACAGCCCCAGCATTTT. Protein: CASSSQGQPQHF.

The V and J genes are TRBV18 and TRBJ2-7; TRBD2 aligns across 9 bases. The CDR3 is 18 amino acids. With 0 bases clipped from V and 2 bases from J, the junction kept 11 bases outside the gene matches. Per the germline V gene, CDR1 is KGHSH and CDR2 is LQKENI. CDR3 sequence: CASSPPAGLAGRTYEQYF. In DNA, the CDR3 is TGTGCCAGCTCACCACCAGCAGGGCTAGCGGGAAGAACCTACGAGCAGTACTTC.

The chain carries TRBV2 and TRBJ2-1; 12 bases match TRBD2. Germline loops: CDR1 SNHLY, CDR2 FYNNEI. There are 17 residues in the CDR3. With 4 bases clipped from V and 2 bases from J, the junction kept 6 bases outside the gene matches. CDR3 nucleotides: TGTGCCAGCAGTGGACCCCGGACTAGCGGGACCTACAATGAGCAGTTCTTC. Translation gives CASSGPRTSGTYNEQFF.

V gene TRBV4-1 combines with J gene TRBJ2-5; the D gene could be TRBD1 or TRBD2 (6 bases each). This CDR3 is 16 amino acids long. Trimming left V 5 bases short and J 0 bases short, with 16 bases between. Germline V CDR1 and CDR2: MGHRA, YSYEKL. The CDR3 spells CASSRGAGGYQETQYF. Written as DNA, the CDR3 is TGCGCCAGCAGCAGAGGGGCCGGGGGCTACCAAGAGACCCAGTACTTC.

The chain carries TRBV5-4 and TRBJ2-2; D gene uncertain. V was shortened by 5 bases and J by 0 bases, with 8 bases between the two germline ends. CDR3 length equals 14 residues. Germline V gene data show CDR1 as SGHNT and CDR2 as YYREEE (reference sequence). CDR3 bases: TGTGCCAGCAGACAGCAAACGAACACCGGGGAGCTGTTTTTT. It is translated as CASRQQTNTGELFF.

As to this clone: Other DNA sequences in the same sample also yield this CDR3. The V gene is TRBV18, the J gene TRBJ2-5; D is ambiguous. CDR1 KGHSH and CDR2 LQKENI come from the germline V gene. V dropped 2 bases and J dropped 1 base, with 5 bases sitting between them. This CDR3 comprises 13 residues. This CDR3 reads CASSPSPQETQYF. CDR3 DNA: TGTGCCAGCTCACCAAGCCCCCAAGAGACCCAGTACTTC.

V is TRBV10-2 and J is TRBJ1-4, with 7 bases fitting TRBD1. The CDR3 spans 14 residues. The germline V gene encodes CDR1 WSHSY and CDR2 SAAADI. V trimming: 6 bases; J trimming: 4 bases; junction bases outside the gene matches: 5. CDR3 sequence: CASRTQGFNEKLFF. DNA of the CDR3: TGCGCCAGCAGGACACAGGGGTTTAATGAAAAACTGTTTTTT.

A single count supports this clone. The chain joins TRBV19 to TRBJ2-1; 8 nucleotides align to TRBD1. CDR3 length: 15 residues. CDR1 and CDR2 (germline): LNHDA, SQIVND (reference sequence). J lost 7 bases, V lost 10 bases, and 15 bases had no gene match. CDR3 residues: CATDPRQGNNNEQFF. CDR3 nucleotide sequence: TGTGCCACCGATCCAAGACAGGGGAATAATAATGAGCAGTTCTTC.

The chain employs TRBV11-2 and TRBJ2-7; 7 bases match TRBD1. CDR1 is SGHAT, CDR2 FQNNGV, per germline. The CDR3 runs to 13 residues. V was pared by 2 bases and J by 3 bases, with 1 base of the junction left unmatched. CDR3 sequence: CASSLRDSYEQYF. CDR3 coding DNA: TGTGCCAGCAGCTTAAGGGACAGCTACGAGCAGTACTTC.

This clone was seen just once. The chain employs TRBV7-9 and TRBJ1-5; no definite D call. The germline V and J ends were trimmed by 1 base and 6 bases, with 13 bases remaining between them. The CDR3 runs 15 residues. From germline, CDR1 is SEHNR and CDR2 FQNEAQ (reference sequence). CDR3 residues: CASSLGGIIGQPQHF. CDR3 sequence (DNA): TGTGCCAGCAGCTTAGGCGGGATAATCGGTCAGCCCCAGCATTTT.